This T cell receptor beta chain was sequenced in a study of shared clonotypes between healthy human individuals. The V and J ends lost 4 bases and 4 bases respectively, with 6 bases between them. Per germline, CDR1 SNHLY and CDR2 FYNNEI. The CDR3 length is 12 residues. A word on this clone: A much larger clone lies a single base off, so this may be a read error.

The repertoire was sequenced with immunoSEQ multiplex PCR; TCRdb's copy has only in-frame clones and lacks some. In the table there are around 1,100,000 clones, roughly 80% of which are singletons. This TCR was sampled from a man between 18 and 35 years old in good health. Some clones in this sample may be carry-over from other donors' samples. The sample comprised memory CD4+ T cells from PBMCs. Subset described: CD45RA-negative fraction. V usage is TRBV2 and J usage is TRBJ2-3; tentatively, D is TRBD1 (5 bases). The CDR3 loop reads CASSARADTQYF. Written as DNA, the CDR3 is TGTGCCAGCAGTGCCAGGGCAGATACGCAGTATTTT.